This T cell receptor beta chain appears in the sequencing data of a study of glioma-infiltrating T cells after dendritic cell vaccination. The CDR3 length is 17 residues. V dropped 0 bases and J dropped 0 bases, with 13 bases sitting between them. Germline V gives CDR1 SGDLS, CDR2 YYNGEE. TCRdb's table, derived via immunoSEQ multiplex PCR, lists solely in-frame clones and lacks some. There are 70,000 to 90,000 clones in the sample; around four fifths occur only once, and roughly 6.8% lies in the top ten. Time point described: after dendritic cell vaccination, including at tumor progression/relapse. The sequenced sample was blood, obtained after dendritic cell vaccination. The rearrangement links TRBV9 to TRBJ1-3, with D possibly being TRBD1 (5 bases). The origin of this receptor is a human donor with glioblastoma. The CDR3 DNA reads TGTGCCAGCAGCGTAGCAGCCAGACAGAGCTCTGGAAACACCATATATTTT. Translated, it gives CASSVAARQSSGNTIYF. The full variable domain, with the rest looked up from reference TRBV9 and TRBJ1-3, is DSGVTQTPKHLITATGQRVTLRCSPRSGDLSVYWYQQSLDQGLQFLIQYYNGEERAKGNILERFSAQQFPDLHSELNLSSLELGDSALYFCASSVAARQSSGNTIYFGEGSWLTVV.